One sample yielded the 25 T cell receptor beta chains listed below, sequenced in a study of T-cell reconstitution after alpha-beta-depleted transplantation in children. For TCRbeta, the library was prepared with unique molecular identifiers. TCRdb re-called the PCR reads with MiXCR, one entry per CDR3 protein. This table holds 420,000 or so distinct CDR3 sequences, approximately 10% found once. This specimen was PBMCs from the stem cell graft donor, taken from the stem cell graft. All receptors come from a human donor who donated a stem cell graft to a child with acute myeloid leukemia.

In this sample, this clonotype turned up a few times. The chain carries TRBV5-6 and TRBJ1-1, with D perhaps matching TRBD1 (5 bases). This CDR3 is 14 amino acids long. Germline values: CDR1 SGHDT, CDR2 YYEEEE. Trimming stripped 0 bases from V and 8 bases from J, with 14 bases between. The CDR3 here is CASSLAGTPDEAFF. The CDR3 bases are TGTGCCAGCAGCTTGGCCGGGACCCCCGACGAAGCTTTCTTT.

In nucleotides, the CDR3 is TGTGCCACCTGCAAAGATGGAGCGGGGAGCTCCTACAATGAGCAGTTCTTC. Protein product: CATCKDGAGSSYNEQFF. J is TRBJ2-1 and V is TRBV3-1, with 7 bases aligning to TRBD2. CDR1 LGHDT and CDR2 YNNKEL come from the germline V gene (reference sequence). The length of the CDR3 is 17 residues. V trimming: 10 bases; J trimming: 0 bases; junction bases outside the gene matches: 15.

A remark on this clonotype: One end of the junction does not line up with germline, which may come from a read error. Here the CDR3 DNA reads TGTGCCAGCAGTCCCCGTCGGGCAGATGGCCACACCTTC. Translating it yields CASSPRRADGHTF. V and J are TRBV27 and TRBJ1-2; D gene uncertain. The length of the CDR3 is 13 residues. Germline V gives CDR1 MNHEY, CDR2 SMNVEV (reference sequence).

This clonotype was detected only a few times. The chain employs TRBV7-3 and TRBJ1-1, with 7 bases fitting TRBD1. The CDR3 runs 13 residues. The J segment lost 4 bases and the V segment lost 2 bases, leaving 1 base of the junction unmatched. Germline V CDR1 and CDR2: SGHTA, FQGTGA. CDR3 amino acids: CASSLDRATEAFF. CDR3 sequence (DNA): TGTGCCAGCAGCTTAGACAGGGCCACTGAAGCTTTCTTT.

The V call is TRBV19, the J call TRBJ1-3, with a possible D match to TRBD1 (5 bases). The CDR3 extends over 15 amino acids. Germline CDR1 LNHDA, CDR2 SQIVND (reference sequence). V was pared by 7 bases and J by 0 bases, with 13 bases between. The CDR3 DNA follows: TGTGCCAGTAAAAATCGAGACAGCTCTGGAAACACCATATATTTT. It specifies CASKNRDSSGNTIYF.

The table lists this clonotype with many counts. In DNA, the CDR3 is TGCAGTGCCCGGACAGGGGTGGGAGATACGCAGTATTTT. Its protein is CSARTGVGDTQYF. The V call is TRBV20-1, the J call TRBJ2-3; 9 bases line up with TRBD1. V dropped 6 bases and J dropped 5; count of bases not matched to a gene: 6. The CDR3 consists of 13 residues. Germline V gene lookup returns CDR1 DFQATT and CDR2 SNEGSKA (reference sequence).

This clonotype was observed at least ten times. The J gene is TRBJ2-5, the V gene TRBV5-1; perhaps D is TRBD1 or TRBD2 (5 bases each). In germline, CDR1 is SGHRS, CDR2 YFSETQ. The CDR3 is made up of 13 amino acids. V lost 3 bases and J 0 bases, leaving 6 bases between the germline ends. Written as DNA, the CDR3 is TGCGCCAGCAGCTGGGGGTACCAAGAGACCCAGTACTTC. It specifies CASSWGYQETQYF.

This clonotype turned up a few times. The chain employs TRBV12-3 or TRBV12-4 and TRBJ2-2, with 7 bases fitting TRBD1. V dropped 5 bases and J dropped 5; count of bases not matched to a gene: 5. The CDR3 covers 14 residues. CDR3 sequence (DNA): TGTGCCAGCAGTGGGACAGTGGAGACCGGGGAGCTGTTTTTT. Translated, it gives CASSGTVETGELFF.

This clonotype was observed a few times. This chain links TRBV3-1 with TRBJ2-5; D uncertain. Between the trimmed V and J ends, which lost 3 bases and 5 bases, there was a span of 4 bases. This CDR3 is 11 amino acids long. The germline CDR1 and CDR2 sequences are LGHDT and YNNKEL (reference sequence). This CDR3 reads CASSQDETQYF. In DNA, the CDR3 is TGTGCCAGCAGCCAGGATGAGACCCAGTACTTC.

This rearrangement joins TRBV4-1 to TRBJ2-3, with D perhaps being TRBD1 or TRBD2 (5 bases each). The CDR3 totals 15 residues. Trimming removed 2 bases at V and 4 bases at J, with 13 bases between. From germline, CDR1 is MGHRA and CDR2 YSYEKL. The CDR3 protein is CASSQTGLPSDTQYF. In DNA form, the CDR3 reads TGCGCCAGCAGCCAAACAGGACTGCCTTCAGATACGCAGTATTTT.

This clonotype was observed a few times. This chain links TRBV11-2 with TRBJ2-3, with 12 nucleotides matching TRBD2. The CDR3 sequence is 17 residues long. Germline V gene data show CDR1 as SGHAT and CDR2 as FQNNGV. V was pared by 1 base and J by 4 bases, with 6 bases of the junction left unmatched. CDR3 sequence reads: CASSLGASGGVADTQYF. CDR3 bases: TGTGCCAGCAGCTTAGGAGCTAGCGGGGGGGTAGCAGATACGCAGTATTTT.

The chain uses TRBV2 and TRBJ1-5; 10 nucleotides agree with TRBD1. Germline trimming cut 3 bases from V and 0 bases from J; bases unmatched to any gene: 5. The germline CDR1 and CDR2 sequences are SNHLY and FYNNEI. The CDR3 contains 17 residues. The CDR3 bases are TGTGCCAGCAGTGAGGGACAGGGGATATATAGCAATCAGCCCCAGCATTTT. It specifies CASSEGQGIYSNQPQHF.

A few counts support this clonotype. The chain joins TRBV7-2 to TRBJ2-7; tentative D call: TRBD1 (5 bases). The CDR3 is 14 amino acids. Deletions cut 7 bases from V and 0 bases from J, with 13 bases between. Germline loops: CDR1 SGHTA, CDR2 FQGNSA. CDR3 nucleotide sequence: TGTGCCAGCACCCCAGGGATAGGCTCCTACGAGCAGTACGTC. Translated, it gives CASTPGIGSYEQYV.

This clonotype came up many times. This chain links TRBV29-1 with TRBJ1-1; D unclear. Per germline, CDR1 SQVTM and CDR2 ANQGSEA. V was pared by 4 bases and J by 3 bases, with 12 bases between. There are 13 residues in the CDR3. The CDR3 bases are TGCAGCGTTGTAAAAGGGCCTTACACTGAAGCTTTCTTT. This codes for CSVVKGPYTEAFF.

This clonotype was counted at least ten times. CDR3 bases: TGTGCCAGCAGCTTAGATCACGGGTCAGAGACCCAGTACTTC. Its protein product is CASSLDHGSETQYF. V gene TRBV7-2 combines with J gene TRBJ2-5, with D unclear. The CDR3 covers 14 residues. Per germline, CDR1 SGHTA and CDR2 FQGNSA. The ends were cut back, 1 base at V and 4 bases at J, with 10 bases in the middle.

This clonotype was seen only a few times. This chain joins TRBV5-1 and TRBJ2-1; 10 bases are a match to TRBD2. J was trimmed by 7 bases and V by 5 bases; bases with no gene match: 12. CDR1 and CDR2 from the germline V gene are SGHRS and YFSETQ. The CDR3 loop spans 16 amino acids. Here the CDR3 DNA reads TGCGCCAGCAGATTAACAGCGGGGGGGTTTTTGAATGAGCAGTTCTTC. Translation: CASRLTAGGFLNEQFF.

This clonotype occurred many times. The chain joins TRBV12-3 or TRBV12-4 to TRBJ1-1; D is possibly TRBD1 (6 bases). V was clipped by 2 bases and J by 4 bases, with 11 bases between them. This CDR3 is built from 14 residues. The CDR3 region has the DNA TGTGCCAGCAGTTTAAACAGGGAGGCCACTGAAGCTTTCTTT. The encoded protein is CASSLNREATEAFF.

The gene calls are TRBV7-9 and TRBJ2-1; 12 nucleotides agree with TRBD2. The CDR3 has 16 amino acids. Germline CDR1 is SEHNR and CDR2 is FQNEAQ (reference sequence). Losses at the gene ends were 0 bases for V and 9 bases for J; bases not matched to a gene: 6. The CDR3 DNA reads TGTGCCAGCAGCTTAGCCCCTAGCGGGAGGGCCAGTGAGCAGTTCTTC. This sequence encodes CASSLAPSGRASEQFF.

This clonotype was counted a few times. The rearrangement uses TRBV29-1 and TRBJ2-3; TRBD1 is a possible D gene (5 bases). Trimming removed 3 bases at V and 0 bases at J, with 13 bases between. Germline V gives CDR1 SQVTM, CDR2 ANQGSEA. The CDR3 is 15 amino acids. The CDR3 sequence: CSVEPRASSTDTQYF. The CDR3 DNA reads TGCAGCGTTGAGCCCAGGGCATCTAGCACAGATACGCAGTATTTT.

This clonotype was recorded at least ten times. This chain connects TRBV19 to TRBJ2-5; D not certain. Germline loops: CDR1 LNHDA, CDR2 SQIVND (reference sequence). V lost 6 bases and J 0 bases, leaving 8 bases between the germline ends. This CDR3 comprises 13 residues. CDR3 in amino acids: CASRVRNQETQYF. The CDR3 DNA follows: TGTGCCAGTAGAGTGAGGAACCAAGAGACCCAGTACTTC.

The chain couples TRBV5-1 to TRBJ2-5; either TRBD1 or TRBD2 may fit D (6 bases each). Germline CDR1 and CDR2: SGHRS and YFSETQ. V lost 5 bases to trimming and J lost 4 bases, with 18 bases between them. CDR3 length equals 15 residues. The CDR3 spells CASSSMWGAGETQYF. The CDR3 region has the DNA TGCGCCAGCAGTTCGATGTGGGGGGCAGGAGAGACCCAGTACTTC.

This clonotype was seen a handful of times. This rearrangement joins TRBV20-1 to TRBJ2-3; 13 bases line up with TRBD2. J gave up 2 bases and V 5 bases, and 13 bases lay outside the gene matches. The germline V gene encodes CDR1 DFQATT and CDR2 SNEGSKA (reference sequence). There are 18 residues in the CDR3. CDR3 loop: CSARKGLAGRRNTDTQYF. Written as DNA, the CDR3 is TGCAGTGCTCGGAAGGGACTAGCGGGGAGACGAAACACAGATACGCAGTATTTT.

In its sample, this clonotype was seen a few times. The V gene is TRBV19, the J gene TRBJ2-3; tentative D call: TRBD2 (6 bases). Trimming shortened V by 3 bases and J by 0 bases, and 10 bases separated the two germline ends. CDR3 size: 15 residues. Germline CDR1 and CDR2: LNHDA and SQIVND (reference sequence). The CDR3 nucleotides read TGTGCCAGTAGTATGGGACTCCCGAGCACAGATACGCAGTATTTT. It specifies CASSMGLPSTDTQYF.

The V gene is TRBV11-1, the J gene TRBJ2-5; maybe TRBD1 (6 bases). V was shortened by 5 bases and J by 7 bases, with 20 bases between the two germline ends. The germline gives CDR1 SGHAT, CDR2 FQDESV (reference sequence). CDR3 length: 15 residues. CDR3 DNA: TGTGCCAGCAGCGTCGTACAGGGAGCCCCAAGGACCCAGTACTTC. Translated: CASSVVQGAPRTQYF.

This clonotype was found many times. This chain uses TRBV24-1 with TRBJ1-1; D remains unclear. CDR1 and CDR2 (germline): KGHDR, SFDVKD. The CDR3 covers 16 residues. Trimming stripped 1 base from V and 1 base from J, with 12 bases between. CDR3 residues: CATSDFPGPRNTEAFF. CDR3 nucleotides: TGTGCCACCAGTGATTTTCCCGGACCGCGGAACACTGAAGCTTTCTTT.